Sequencing of this T cell receptor beta chain was carried out in a study of T cells after yellow fever vaccination. In TCRdb, the 5' RACE reads were re-called with MiXCR into one record per CDR3 protein. The repertoire consists of some 500,000 distinct CDR3 sequences, with roughly 12% occurring once and the leading ten covering around 15%. This clonotype was observed a handful of times. This CDR3 has 16 amino acids. V lost 7 bases to trimming and J lost 6 bases; unmatched junction nucleotides: 12. CDR1 and CDR2 from the germline V gene are SGHAT and FQNNGV. The receptor's source is a man aged 25 to 40 who received the YFV17D yellow fever vaccine. The V call is TRBV11-2, the J call TRBJ2-7; 13 bases are shared with TRBD2. This specimen was PBMCs, taken on the day of the yellow fever booster vaccination. CDR3 protein: CASNSKTSGRVSEQYF. In DNA form, the CDR3 reads TGTGCCAGCAACTCAAAAACTAGCGGGAGGGTTAGCGAGCAGTACTTC.